Listed below are T cell receptor beta chains from one sample, sequenced in a study of blood T cell repertoires in COVID-19. The protocol was immunoSEQ multiplex PCR, while the TCRdb copy is restricted to in-frame clones and leaves out a portion. The table shows 300,000 to 400,000 clones, with 85% occurring only once. The specimen was PBMCs or T cells enriched from blood (not recorded which). These receptors were collected from a woman aged 30 to 39 who had been exposed to COVID-19. The CDR3 runs from the conserved cysteine through the conserved F or W. A D gene is named only where the DNA matches it firmly. Not every row has a clone size; where given, it reads once, few, many or a size class.

v_gene: TRBV18; abundance: .; d_gene: TRBD1; j_gene: TRBJ2-7; CDR3aa: CASSPRQGISYEQYF; CDR3nt: TGTGCCAGCTCACCCCGACAGGGGATCTCCTACGAGCAGTACTTC
v_gene: TRBV6-5; abundance: .; d_gene: TRBD2; j_gene: TRBJ2-1; CDR3aa: CASTSIGGSMDEQFF; CDR3nt: TGTGCCAGCACGTCAATAGGCGGGAGTATGGATGAGCAGTTCTTC
v_gene: TRBV28; abundance: .; d_gene: .; j_gene: TRBJ1-6; CDR3aa: CASSLESYNSPLHF; CDR3nt: TGTGCCAGCAGTTTGGAGTCCTATAATTCACCCCTCCACTTT
v_gene: TRBV5-1; abundance: few; d_gene: .; j_gene: TRBJ1-1; CDR3aa: CASSYGGQTEAFF; CDR3nt: TGCGCCAGCAGTTATGGTGGACAAACTGAAGCTTTCTTT
v_gene: TRBV6-5; abundance: .; d_gene: .; j_gene: TRBJ1-4; CDR3aa: CASSYLSGDEKLFF; CDR3nt: TGTGCCAGCAGTTATCTGTCAGGGGACGAAAAACTGTTTTTT
v_gene: TRBV20-1; abundance: few; d_gene: .; j_gene: TRBJ1-5; CDR3aa: CSASTGIGNQPQHF; CDR3nt: TGCAGTGCTAGTACAGGGATTGGCAATCAGCCCCAGCATTTT
v_gene: TRBV12-5; abundance: .; d_gene: .; j_gene: TRBJ2-1; CDR3aa: CASGTVGVARSYNEQFF; CDR3nt: TGTGCTAGTGGTACTGTGGGTGTAGCAAGATCCTACAATGAGCAGTTCTTC
v_gene: TRBV5-1; abundance: .; d_gene: .; j_gene: TRBJ1-6; CDR3aa: CASSRLNSPLHF; CDR3nt: TGCGCCAGCAGCCGACTCAATTCACCCCTCCACTTT
v_gene: TRBV18; abundance: once; d_gene: TRBD1; j_gene: TRBJ1-4; CDR3aa: CASSRYRGDEKLFF; CDR3nt: TGTGCCAGCTCACGCTACAGGGGAGATGAAAAACTGTTTTTT
v_gene: TRBV24-1; abundance: .; d_gene: .; j_gene: TRBJ1-5; CDR3aa: CATSAGHYSNQPQHF; CDR3nt: TGTGCCACCAGTGCGGGACATTATAGCAATCAGCCCCAGCATTTT
v_gene: TRBV11-2; abundance: .; d_gene: .; j_gene: TRBJ1-2; CDR3aa: CASSLEGQNYGYTF; CDR3nt: TGTGCCAGCAGCCTGGAGGGGCAAAACTATGGCTACACCTTC
v_gene: TRBV5-4; abundance: .; d_gene: .; j_gene: TRBJ1-1; CDR3aa: CASSAWGGANTEAFF; CDR3nt: TGTGCCAGCAGCGCTTGGGGGGGCGCGAACACTGAAGCTTTCTTT
v_gene: TRBV24-1; abundance: few; d_gene: .; j_gene: TRBJ2-3; CDR3aa: CATSESGGSTDTQYF; CDR3nt: TGTGCCACCAGTGAAAGTGGCGGTAGCACAGATACGCAGTATTTT
v_gene: TRBV29-1; abundance: .; d_gene: .; j_gene: TRBJ1-2; CDR3aa: CSVLEVGGGYTF; CDR3nt: TGCAGCGTCCTAGAGGTGGGCGGGGGCTACACCTTC
v_gene: TRBV24-1; abundance: .; d_gene: .; j_gene: TRBJ2-7; CDR3aa: CATSSQTYEQYF; CDR3nt: TGTGCCACCAGTTCACAGACCTACGAGCAGTACTTC
v_gene: TRBV4-2; abundance: .; d_gene: .; j_gene: TRBJ2-5; CDR3aa: CASSQDCGSPSRFCKETQYF; CDR3nt: TGTGCCAGCAGCCAAGATTGCGGGTCCCCCAGTCGGTTTTGTAAAGAGACCCAGTACTTC
v_gene: TRBV7-3; abundance: .; d_gene: .; j_gene: TRBJ1-2; CDR3aa: CASSSDSYGYTF; CDR3nt: TGTGCCAGCAGCTCGGACAGTTATGGCTACACCTTC
v_gene: TRBV5-1; abundance: .; d_gene: TRBD2; j_gene: TRBJ2-7; CDR3aa: CASSLGLAGVDYEQYF; CDR3nt: TGCGCCAGCAGCTTGGGACTAGCGGGAGTCGACTACGAGCAGTACTTC
v_gene: TRBV24-1; abundance: few; d_gene: .; j_gene: TRBJ1-1; CDR3aa: CATMGAGNTEAFF; CDR3nt: TGTGCCACCATGGGGGCTGGGAACACTGAAGCTTTCTTT
v_gene: TRBV9; abundance: .; d_gene: TRBD2; j_gene: TRBJ2-3; CDR3aa: CASSVRAGEYTDTQYF; CDR3nt: TGTGCCAGCAGCGTCCGAGCGGGGGAGTACACAGATACGCAGTATTTT
v_gene: TRBV7-9; abundance: .; d_gene: .; j_gene: TRBJ1-1; CDR3aa: CASRSSVAFF; CDR3nt: TGTGCCAGCAGATCTTCGGTAGCTTTCTTT
v_gene: TRBV23-1; abundance: .; d_gene: TRBD1; j_gene: TRBJ2-7; CDR3aa: CARDDRGASYEQYF; CDR3nt: TGCGCCAGGGACGACAGGGGGGCGTCCTACGAGCAGTACTTC
v_gene: TRBV28; abundance: .; d_gene: TRBD2; j_gene: TRBJ2-3; CDR3aa: CASSFSGGRTTDTQYF; CDR3nt: TGTGCCAGCAGTTTTAGCGGGGGGCGAACCACAGATACGCAGTATTTT
v_gene: TRBV6-2/TRBV6-3; abundance: many; d_gene: .; j_gene: TRBJ2-2; CDR3aa: CASSTRGIHTGELFF; CDR3nt: TGTGCCAGCAGTACGCGGGGCATCCACACCGGGGAGCTGTTTTTT
v_gene: TRBV3-1/TRBV3-2; abundance: .; d_gene: TRBD2; j_gene: TRBJ2-3; CDR3aa: CASSQSGDYHYMAPQYF; CDR3nt: TGTGCCAGCAGCCAATCTGGGGACTACCATTACATGGCTCCGCAGTATTTT
v_gene: TRBV5-4; abundance: .; d_gene: .; j_gene: TRBJ2-1; CDR3aa: CASSFAALGEQFF; CDR3nt: TGTGCCAGCAGCTTTGCGGCCTTAGGCGAGCAGTTCTTC
v_gene: TRBV19; abundance: .; d_gene: .; j_gene: TRBJ1-1; CDR3aa: CASSTHRGSHTEAFF; CDR3nt: TGTGCCAGTAGTACGCACCGGGGATCCCACACTGAAGCTTTCTTT
v_gene: TRBV7-6; abundance: .; d_gene: TRBD1; j_gene: TRBJ1-5; CDR3aa: CASSVGQGRALNQPQHF; CDR3nt: TGTGCCAGCAGCGTGGGACAGGGGAGAGCGTTGAATCAGCCCCAGCATTTT
v_gene: TRBV19; abundance: few; d_gene: .; j_gene: TRBJ2-7; CDR3aa: CASSIRVAAREQYF; CDR3nt: TGTGCCAGTAGTATCCGAGTGGCAGCGCGGGAGCAGTACTTC
v_gene: TRBV19; abundance: .; d_gene: TRBD2; j_gene: TRBJ2-1; CDR3aa: CATLAGGLPHEQFF; CDR3nt: TGTGCCACCCTAGCGGGAGGGCTTCCCCATGAGCAGTTCTTC
v_gene: TRBV5-1; abundance: few; d_gene: .; j_gene: TRBJ1-4; CDR3aa: CASSLGPSLTPTNEKLFF; CDR3nt: TGCGCCAGCAGCTTGGGCCCCTCACTAACCCCAACTAATGAAAAACTGTTTTTT
v_gene: TRBV18; abundance: .; d_gene: TRBD2; j_gene: TRBJ2-6; CDR3aa: CASQFSRGSGANVLTF; CDR3nt: TGTGCCAGCCAGTTTTCGCGGGGGTCAGGGGCCAACGTCCTGACTTTC
v_gene: TRBV28; abundance: .; d_gene: .; j_gene: TRBJ2-7; CDR3aa: CASSSTWPGAYEQYF; CDR3nt: TGTGCCAGCAGCTCCACGTGGCCAGGGGCGTACGAGCAGTACTTC
v_gene: TRBV28; abundance: once; d_gene: TRBD1; j_gene: TRBJ1-6; CDR3aa: CASNRDRDAYNSPLHF; CDR3nt: TGTGCCAGCAACCGGGACAGGGACGCCTATAATTCACCCCTCCACTTT
v_gene: TRBV13; abundance: .; d_gene: TRBD2; j_gene: TRBJ2-3; CDR3aa: CASSLALTSGTSTDTQYF; CDR3nt: TGTGCCAGCAGCTTAGCCCTGACTAGCGGGACTAGCACAGATACGCAGTATTTT
v_gene: TRBV10-3; abundance: .; d_gene: .; j_gene: TRBJ2-1; CDR3aa: CAIRSNRENEQFF; CDR3nt: TGTGCCATCAGGTCAAACAGGGAGAATGAGCAGTTCTTC
v_gene: TRBV9; abundance: .; d_gene: .; j_gene: TRBJ2-7; CDR3aa: CASSANYAGEQYF; CDR3nt: TGTGCCAGCAGCGCCAACTACGCGGGCGAGCAGTACTTC
v_gene: TRBV7-2; abundance: .; d_gene: TRBD1; j_gene: TRBJ1-2; CDR3aa: CASTRTGPHYGYTF; CDR3nt: TGTGCCAGCACCCGGACAGGGCCGCACTATGGCTACACCTTC
v_gene: TRBV19; abundance: .; d_gene: TRBD1; j_gene: TRBJ2-2; CDR3aa: CASSLRQGEGKGELFF; CDR3nt: TGTGCCAGTAGTCTTCGGCAGGGGGAAGGGAAAGGGGAGCTGTTTTTT
v_gene: TRBV28; abundance: .; d_gene: TRBD1; j_gene: TRBJ2-1; CDR3aa: CASRWTGTGRNEQFF; CDR3nt: TGTGCCAGCAGGTGGACCGGGACAGGACGGAATGAGCAGTTCTTC
v_gene: TRBV3-1/TRBV3-2; abundance: .; d_gene: .; j_gene: TRBJ2-6; CDR3aa: CASSQERRVLTF; CDR3nt: TGTGCCAGCAGCCAAGAGAGGCGCGTCCTGACTTTC
v_gene: TRBV5-1; abundance: once; d_gene: .; j_gene: TRBJ1-3; CDR3aa: CASSHGQGNTIYF; CDR3nt: TGCGCCAGCAGCCATGGACAAGGGAACACCATATATTTT
v_gene: TRBV19; abundance: .; d_gene: .; j_gene: TRBJ1-5; CDR3aa: CASSIVEDQPQHF; CDR3nt: TGTGCCAGTAGTATTGTTGAGGATCAGCCCCAGCATTTT
v_gene: TRBV19; abundance: .; d_gene: .; j_gene: TRBJ1-1; CDR3aa: CASSMVGAGTEAFF; CDR3nt: TGTGCCAGTAGTATGGTCGGGGCGGGAACTGAAGCTTTCTTT
v_gene: TRBV6-1; abundance: few; d_gene: .; j_gene: TRBJ2-7; CDR3aa: CASSESYDYEQYF; CDR3nt: TGTGCCAGCAGTGAATCCTACGATTACGAGCAGTACTTC
v_gene: TRBV4-1; abundance: .; d_gene: TRBD1; j_gene: TRBJ1-2; CDR3aa: CASSQADRDGGGYTF; CDR3nt: TGCGCCAGCAGCCAAGCCGACAGGGATGGTGGTGGCTACACCTTC
v_gene: TRBV12-3/TRBV12-4; abundance: .; d_gene: TRBD1; j_gene: TRBJ2-1; CDR3aa: CASTPGQANEQFF; CDR3nt: TGTGCCAGCACCCCGGGACAGGCCAATGAGCAGTTCTTC
v_gene: TRBV18; abundance: .; d_gene: .; j_gene: TRBJ2-3; CDR3aa: CASSPPSADTQYF; CDR3nt: TGTGCCAGCTCACCACCCTCGGCAGATACGCAGTATTTT
v_gene: TRBV3-1/TRBV3-2; abundance: few; d_gene: TRBD1; j_gene: TRBJ1-2; CDR3aa: CASSQDFGGTDGYTF; CDR3nt: TGTGCCAGCAGCCAAGACTTTGGAGGGACAGATGGCTACACCTTC
v_gene: TRBV24-1; abundance: .; d_gene: .; j_gene: TRBJ2-3; CDR3aa: CATSDSDRGGTDTQYF; CDR3nt: TGTGCCACCAGTGATTCTGACAGAGGCGGCACAGATACGCAGTATTTT
v_gene: TRBV5-4; abundance: .; d_gene: TRBD1; j_gene: TRBJ1-6; CDR3aa: CASSPTGTGAYNSPLHF; CDR3nt: TGTGCCAGCAGCCCAACCGGGACAGGGGCCTATAATTCACCCCTCCACTTT
v_gene: TRBV14; abundance: .; d_gene: .; j_gene: TRBJ2-5; CDR3aa: CASSQRRGGPASQETQYF; CDR3nt: TGTGCCAGCAGCCAGCGGAGGGGGGGCCCGGCCTCACAAGAGACCCAGTACTTC